This entry is about one T cell receptor beta chain. Its target is not known. Germline CDR1 SGHAT, CDR2 FQNNGV. The CDR3 totals 16 residues. This record comes from a study of monozygotic twins with inflammatory bowel disease. Whole blood that had not undergone T cell sorting provided the isolated total RNA. General study results and limits: Repertoire likeness was no different across concordant and discordant twins, perhaps owing to restricted power. Healthy co-twins exceeded IBD patients in TCRbeta diversity as measured by inverse Simpson.

UMIs with a 6-nucleotide sample barcode were added by template switching. One entry per CDR3 protein, without DNA, is what TCRdb gives after re-calling the 5' RACE reads. The listing contains more than 110,000 distinct CDR3 sequences. The sequence came from a human donor with ulcerative colitis or Crohn's disease, or a healthy co-twin of an affected twin (not recorded which). Input material: blood. The chain carries TRBV11-2 and TRBJ2-5; lacking DNA, the TRBD2 call made by TCRdb goes unchecked. The CDR3 spells CASSLEVGGPGETQYF. Using reference TRBV11-2 and TRBJ2-5 for the parts outside the CDR3, the full variable domain is EAGVAQSPRYKIIEKRQSVAFWCNPISGHATLYWYQQILGQGPKLLIQFQNNGVVDDSQLPKDRFSAERLKGVDSTLKIQPAKLEDSAVYLCASSLEVGGPGETQYFGPGTRLLVL.